This is a list of T cell receptor beta chains from one sample in a study of T-cell reconstitution after alpha-beta-depleted transplantation in children. TCRdb independently ran MiXCR on the PCR reads; one entry per CDR3 protein. Of 700,000 to 850,000 distinct CDR3 sequences in the sample, less than 20% were seen once. The input for sequencing was PBMCs, mostly from graft donor cells, taken 360 days after TCRalphabeta/CD19-depleted stem cell transplant. The source is a male patient younger than 18 who had a stem cell transplant for acute lymphoblastic leukemia, so the T cells may come from the graft donor. Both conserved end residues are part of each CDR3. Fields, in order: clone size, J gene, D gene, V gene, CDR3 DNA, CDR3 protein. A D gene is named only where the DNA matches it firmly. A clone size is listed for some rows: how often the clone was seen (once, few, many), or a class if it is expanded.

few TRBJ1-3 TRBD1 TRBV12-3/TRBV12-4 TGTGCCAGCTTCCTCCGGTGGAGGGGGCATGGAAACACCATATATTTT CASFLRWRGHGNTIYF
few TRBJ2-2 . TRBV5-1 TGCGCCAGCTCCTTGGAAGGTCGCGGGACCGGGGAGCTGTTTTTT CASSLEGRGTGELFF
. TRBJ2-2 TRBD2 TRBV4-1 TGCGCCAGCAGCCAAGGGACTAGCGGGAGTTCTTACACCGGGGAGCTGTTTTTT CASSQGTSGSSYTGELFF
few TRBJ2-3 TRBD2 TRBV6-5 TGTGCCAGCAGTTACGGGCTAGCGGGAGTCTGGACAGATACGCAGTATTTT CASSYGLAGVWTDTQYF
. TRBJ2-7 . TRBV5-5 TGTGCCAGCAGCTTTGGCCTCCTCTACGAGCAGTACTTC CASSFGLLYEQYF
. TRBJ2-2 . TRBV5-1 TGCGCCAGCAGCTTGGCCATTTGGGGAACCGGGGAGCTGTTTTTT CASSLAIWGTGELFF
few TRBJ2-5 . TRBV29-1 TGCAGCGGCCGCAGGCAAGAGACCCAGTACTTC CSGRRQETQYF
. TRBJ2-1 . TRBV7-2 TGTGCCAGCAGCAACCCTGGGAGGTACAATGAGCAGTTCTTC CASSNPGRYNEQFF
few TRBJ2-7 . TRBV4-1 TGCGCCAGCAGCCCAAAGAAAGGGGCCTACGAGCAGTACTTC CASSPKKGAYEQYF
many TRBJ2-1 . TRBV20-1 TGCAGTGCTAAAACAGGGATATCCTACAATGAGCAGTTCTTC CSAKTGISYNEQFF
many TRBJ2-7 . TRBV20-1 TGCAGTGCTAGAGGGCTCAGGACTACCTACGAGCAGTACTTC CSARGLRTTYEQYF
. TRBJ1-1 . TRBV6-5 TGTGCCAGCAGTTACGGAATAGGGTATTGGGGTTCGGCTTTCTTT CASSYGIGYWGSAFF
. TRBJ1-2 . TRBV5-1 TGCGCCAGCAAAGAAAGGAGGGACGGCTACACCTTC CASKERRDGYTF
few TRBJ2-7 . TRBV19 TGTGCCAGTAGTGATCGACAGCACCTAAGGCCCTACGAGCAGTACTTC CASSDRQHLRPYEQYF
. TRBJ2-7 . TRBV7-8 TGTGCCAGCAGCAAAAGCGATTCCTACGAGCAGTACTTC CASSKSDSYEQYF
. TRBJ2-5 . TRBV12-3/TRBV12-4 TGTGCCAGCAGTTTATGGGGCCCGAGGGAGACCCAGTACTTC CASSLWGPRETQYF
few TRBJ2-3 . TRBV2 TGTGCCAGCAGTGAGAGGGCGGGAACGGGCACAGATACGCAGTATTTT CASSERAGTGTDTQYF
few TRBJ2-1 . TRBV5-5 TGTGCCAGCACCAACCGGATTAGCTCCTACAATGAGCAGTTCTTC CASTNRISSYNEQFF
. TRBJ2-1 . TRBV21-1 TGTGCCAGCAGCACGCGGACAGGGAGGCCGAGCTCCTACAATGAGCAGTTCTTC CASSTRTGRPSSYNEQFF
many TRBJ2-7 . TRBV20-1 TGCAGTGCTAGAGACCAGGGGAGGAAAGACGAGCAGTACTTC CSARDQGRKDEQYF
few TRBJ2-3 TRBD2 TRBV18 TGTGCCAGCTCACCGGGACTAGCGGGAGGGAGAGATACGCAGTATTTT CASSPGLAGGRDTQYF
. TRBJ1-2 . TRBV29-1 TGCAGCGTTGAGCGGCGACAGGCTAACTATGGCTGCACCTTC CSVERRQANYGCTF
. TRBJ2-1 . TRBV10-2 TGCGCCAGCAGTGAGGGTGATCCCACCTACAATGAGCAGTTCTTC CASSEGDPTYNEQFF
few TRBJ2-5 TRBD2 TRBV14 TGTGCCAGCAGCCAGGCGGGACTAGCGGGAGTAGCGTCCCAGTACTTC CASSQAGLAGVASQYF
few TRBJ2-7 TRBD2 TRBV28 TGTGCCAGCAGTTTATCCCCCGGGGGGAACTACGAGCAGTACTTC CASSLSPGGNYEQYF
many TRBJ2-5 TRBD2 TRBV25-1 TGTGCCAGCAGCGTAGCGGGAGGGGAGACCCAGTACTTC CASSVAGGETQYF
few TRBJ1-3 . TRBV15 TGTGCCACCAGCAGAGGCGCGGGCTCTGGAAACACCATATATTTT CATSRGAGSGNTIYF
few TRBJ2-1 . TRBV4-1 TGCGCCAGCAGCCAAGTCGCCCTAGGGAATGAGCAGTTCTTC CASSQVALGNEQFF
few TRBJ1-2 . TRBV11-1 TGTGCCAGCAGCGCAGTCTCGGAGTGGACGGCCGCCCGCTATGGCTACACCTTC CASSAVSEWTAARYGYTF
. TRBJ1-1 . TRBV15 TGTGCCACCAGCAGAGTGGACGGAGCTGAAGCTTTCTTT CATSRVDGAEAFF
. TRBJ2-7 . TRBV11-1 TGTGCCAGCAGCTTAGGGAGGAGGGGACCCTCTCCCTACGAGCAGTACTTC CASSLGRRGPSPYEQYF